Listed below are T cell receptor beta chains from one sample, sequenced in a study of T cell responses to AZD1222 COVID-19 vaccine. Profiled with immunoSEQ multiplex PCR; TCRdb holds only in-frame clones, not every one. The table has 93,000 or so clones, over 80% seen once; the top ten hold around 20%. Sequencing used peripheral blood, obtained on day 0 of AZD1222 vaccination. The receptors here all came from an adult in good health. CDR3s leave out the opening cysteine and the closing phenylalanine or tryptophan. Fields, in order: V gene, J gene, CDR3 protein.

TRBV7-2	TRBJ2-1	ASSLVRREYNEQF
TRBV7-6	TRBJ2-1	ASSLAGGAYNEQF
TRBV5-4	TRBJ2-5	ASSVILETQY
TRBV2	TRBJ1-2	ASNPGQLNYGYT
TRBV14	TRBJ1-1	ASSPPSGQGMSF
TRBV18	TRBJ2-7	ASSPLGQGVYEQY
TRBV5-1	TRBJ2-2	ASSVQGTGELF
TRBV27	TRBJ1-1	ASSRRQGANTEAF
TRBV28	TRBJ2-5	ASSSAGTGGRETQY
TRBV12-3/TRBV12-4	TRBJ1-1	ASRQGGAEAF
TRBV4-1	TRBJ1-2	ASSQEPGQGALYGYT
TRBV27	TRBJ1-4	ASSFWTGDEKLF
TRBV19	TRBJ2-1	ASSTTSSYNEQF
TRBV6-5	TRBJ1-1	ASASNPGQQSEAF
TRBV2	TRBJ2-7	ASQVRGIYEQY
TRBV7-2	TRBJ1-4	ASRPDRSHNEKLF
TRBV18	TRBJ2-7	ASSRGQLVGEQY
TRBV24-1	TRBJ1-2	ATSDRKGVLNYGYT
TRBV7-9	TRBJ2-2	ASSSRQADNTGELF
TRBV7-8	TRBJ2-1	ASSLDPWGSPRYNEQF
TRBV18	TRBJ1-6	ASSPWDNGDSPLH
TRBV6-5	TRBJ1-1	ASSRQGTEAF
TRBV27	TRBJ2-7	ASSVTGSSYEQY
TRBV2	TRBJ2-2	ASSGGTANTGELF
TRBV6-5	TRBJ2-2	ASSLTGKNTGELF
TRBV5-5	TRBJ1-5	ASSAGQPNQPQH
TRBV19	TRBJ1-1	ASGENRDRTSGAF
TRBV18	TRBJ1-3	ASSPVDGNTIY
TRBV5-1	TRBJ2-5	ASSLVGAQETQY
TRBV7-3	TRBJ2-7	ASSGDSYEQY
TRBV12-3/TRBV12-4	TRBJ1-2	ASSLAELGGYT
TRBV29-1	TRBJ1-1	SVEKGANTEAF
TRBV7-9	TRBJ1-5	ASSPPGGQPQH
TRBV19	TRBJ2-7	ASSPGTGLTSYEQY
TRBV3-1/TRBV3-2	TRBJ1-5	ASSQTTGDYQPQH
TRBV18	TRBJ2-1	ASSPPMGQTNEQF
TRBV14	TRBJ1-1	ASSQGTEAF
TRBV12-3/TRBV12-4	TRBJ2-7	ASSWVTYEQY
TRBV11-2	TRBJ1-2	ASSPTGAGGYT
TRBV7-2	TRBJ2-5	ASSFNRGWETQY
TRBV3-1/TRBV3-2	TRBJ2-3	ASSQDLPSTDTQY
TRBV7-9	TRBJ2-2	ASSPPGALNTGELF
TRBV29-1	TRBJ1-5	SPWDRGRKGNQPQH
TRBV7-2	TRBJ2-1	ASSMEIVGEQF
TRBV7-2	TRBJ2-1	ASSLARATGTQF
TRBV24-1	TRBJ2-7	ATQGQDSYEQY
TRBV10-2	TRBJ1-4	ASSEQSRNEKLF
TRBV6-2/TRBV6-3	TRBJ1-5	ASSYSTGKDQPQH
TRBV7-6	TRBJ2-7	ASSLEWSSVEQY
TRBV27	TRBJ2-3	ASSLSETDTQY
TRBV5-6	TRBJ2-2	ASSGQGQGRGELF
TRBV18	TRBJ2-7	ASSAGAVSYEQY
TRBV4-1	TRBJ2-7	ASSHGTTYEQY
TRBV7-8	TRBJ2-7	ASSPGQGAEQY
TRBV25-1	TRBJ2-1	ASSVQQGLSDNEQF
TRBV10-3	TRBJ2-7	ASLPGLAGEEQY
TRBV19	TRBJ1-1	ASSVPVGDGGNTEAF
TRBV18	TRBJ2-7	ASSPTGGYEQY
TRBV28	TRBJ2-1	ASSVSGGRLGYNEQF